This T cell receptor (beta chain) was recorded in a study of chemoradiotherapy in HPV16-positive cancers. This table comes from immunoSEQ multiplex PCR, and its TCRdb copy is limited to in-frame clones, with some not included. The sample carries tens of thousands of clones, about 89% recorded once. The CDR3 covers 12 residues. V lost 6 bases, J lost 12 bases, and 12 bases lay in between. Germline V gene sequence: CDR1 MNHNY, CDR2 SVGAGI (reference sequence). Here the sequenced sample was blood, taken from a patient who underwent chemoradiotherapy. V is TRBV6-6 and J is TRBJ1-6; tentative D call: TRBD1 (6 bases). The sequence derives from a human donor with HPV-associated anogenital cancer. CDR3 coding DNA: TGTGCCAGCAGCAGGGACACCGGACCCCTCCACTTT. This encodes CASSRDTGPLHF.